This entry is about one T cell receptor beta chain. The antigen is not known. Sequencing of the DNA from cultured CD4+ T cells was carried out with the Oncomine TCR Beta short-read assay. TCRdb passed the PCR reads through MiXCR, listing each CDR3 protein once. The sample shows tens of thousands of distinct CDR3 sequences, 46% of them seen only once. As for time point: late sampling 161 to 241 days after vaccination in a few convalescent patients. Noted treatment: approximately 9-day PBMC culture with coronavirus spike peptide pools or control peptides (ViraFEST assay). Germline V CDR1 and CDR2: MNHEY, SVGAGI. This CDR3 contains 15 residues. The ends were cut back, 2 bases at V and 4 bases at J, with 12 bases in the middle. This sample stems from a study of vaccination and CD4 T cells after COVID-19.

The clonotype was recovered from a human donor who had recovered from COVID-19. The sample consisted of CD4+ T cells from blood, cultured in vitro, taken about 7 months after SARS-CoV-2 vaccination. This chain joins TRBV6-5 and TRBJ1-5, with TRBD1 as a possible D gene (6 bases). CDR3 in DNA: TGTGCCAGCAGTTACACGGGACATTTAAATCAGCCCCAGCATTTT. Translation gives CASSYTGHLNQPQHF.